These 14 T cell receptor beta chains originate from one sample sequenced in a study of beta chain features in type 1 diabetes. Overall study results and limits: Within each of all four CD4+ subsets, Type 1 diabetes patients had TCRB CDR3s that were moderately but significantly shorter.

Sequenced material consisted of expressed TCRB transcripts (all of the isolated RNA was reverse transcribed). Libraries were prepared by immunoSEQ multiplex PCR; TCRdb keeps only in-frame clonotypes and omits some of them. The sample lists 400,000 or so clones, 10% to 15% occurring once. Antigen specificity for these receptors is unknown. The sequenced sample was naive CD4+ T cells from blood. These receptors all come from a woman aged 18-29 years with type 1 diabetes.

This chain joins TRBV5-1 and TRBJ1-5; 8 bases line up with TRBD1. This CDR3 has 14 residues. After removal of 2 bases from V and 8 bases from J, the junction contained 6 bases not matched to a gene. Germline V gene lookup returns CDR1 SGHRS and CDR2 YFSETQ. CDR3 in DNA: TGCGCCAGCAGCTTCGGACAGGGTGGTGAGCCCCAGCATTTT. It codes for CASSFGQGGEPQHF.

The rearrangement links TRBV14 to TRBJ2-7; TRBD1 matches 8 bases. This CDR3 is 15 amino acids long. Germline V gene data show CDR1 as SGHDN and CDR2 as FVKESK. V shed 3 bases, J shed 3 bases, and the junction held 7 bases outside the gene matches. The CDR3 loop reads CASSHGSDRGYEQYF. The CDR3 nucleotides read TGTGCCAGCAGCCATGGAAGCGACAGGGGCTACGAGCAGTACTTC.

The rearrangement uses TRBV6-6 and TRBJ2-5; TRBD2 matches 7 bases. Germline CDR1 MNHNY, CDR2 SVGAGI (reference sequence). The CDR3 contains 14 residues. The V segment lost 0 bases and the J segment 5 bases; nucleotides outside the gene matches: 3. CDR3 nucleotide sequence: TGTGCCAGCAGTTACTCGCGGGGAGGGGAGACCCAGTACTTC. Its protein product is CASSYSRGGETQYF.

There are a few counts of this clone. The chain is built from TRBV5-4 and TRBJ2-5, with 12 nucleotides matching TRBD2. The J call is in doubt because the DNA end fits TRBJ2-7 better. This CDR3 region has 14 residues. Germline CDR1 and CDR2: SGHNT and YYREEE (reference sequence). The CDR3 sequence is CASSLAGGGYEQYF. The CDR3 DNA reads as TGTGCCAGCAGTCTAGCGGGAGGGGGTTACGAGCAGTACTTC.

The CDR3 DNA reads as TGTGCCAGCAGTGATCCCAACACAACCGGGGAGCTGTTTTTT. It encodes CASSDPNTTGELFF. This sequence joins TRBV6-5 and TRBJ2-2; D is uncertain. The germline V gene has CDR1 MNHEY and CDR2 SVGAGI. This CDR3 is built from 14 residues. Trimming cost V 5 bases and J 5 bases, with 12 bases left between them.

This clone was counted between two and nine times. This rearrangement joins TRBV5-4 to TRBJ1-2; possible D gene TRBD1, 5 bases. The CDR3 has 12 residues. V was clipped by 4 bases and J by 8 bases, with 12 bases between them. Germline V CDR1 and CDR2: SGHNT, YYREEE (reference sequence). CDR3 residues: CASSTNRGGYTF. CDR3 in DNA: TGTGCCAGCAGCACCAACCGGGGGGGCTACACCTTC.

The genes are TRBV4-1 and TRBJ1-6, with D unclear. Deletions cut 2 bases from V and 10 bases from J, with 21 bases between. CDR1 is MGHRA, CDR2 YSYEKL, per germline. The CDR3 is 17 amino acids. CDR3 bases: TGCGCCAGCAGCCAACCAGGACGGCGCCGCGGAGGCTCACCCCTCCACTTT. Translated, it gives CASSQPGRRRGGSPLHF.

The chain employs TRBV5-4 and TRBJ1-1; TRBD1 matches at 9 bases. The CDR3 runs 15 residues. In germline, CDR1 is SGHNT, CDR2 YYREEE (reference sequence). Trimming removed 0 bases from V and 1 base from J; junction bases left unmatched: 1. CDR3 bases: TGTGCCAGCAGCTTGGGGGGACAGGGGAACACTGAAGCTTTCTTT. Translating it yields CASSLGGQGNTEAFF.

Worth noting for this clone: Within the sample, other DNA sequences also encode this same CDR3. The V and J genes are TRBV2 and TRBJ1-5; no definite D call. The CDR3 spans 11 residues. Per germline, CDR1 SNHLY and CDR2 FYNNEI. The V end was cut by 5 bases, the J end by 6 bases, with 5 bases between. CDR3: CASSSGQPQHF. CDR3 DNA: TGTGCCAGCAGTTCAGGTCAGCCCCAGCATTTT.

This clone was found a few times. The sample carries other DNA sequences with the same CDR3. The genes are TRBV30 and TRBJ1-1; the D is unclear. The germline gives CDR1 GTSNPN, CDR2 SVGIG (reference sequence). The length of the CDR3 is 11 residues. The germline V and J ends were trimmed by 2 bases and 1 base, with 2 bases remaining between them. CDR3 amino acids: CAWSRNTEAFF. The CDR3 nucleotides read TGTGCCTGGAGTCGGAACACTGAAGCTTTCTTT.

The gene calls are TRBV2 and TRBJ2-7; 12 bases are a match to TRBD1. The germline V gene encodes CDR1 SNHLY and CDR2 FYNNEI. Germline trimming cut 6 bases from V and 2 bases from J; bases unmatched to any gene: 5. The CDR3 is 15 residues long. The CDR3, as DNA: TGTGCCAGCAGCGTAGGGACAGGGGGCACCTACGAGCAGTACTTC. This encodes CASSVGTGGTYEQYF.

This sequence joins TRBV30 and TRBJ1-2; D not resolved. Trimming shortened V by 4 bases and J by 0 bases, and 9 bases separated the two germline ends. The CDR3 covers 13 residues. Germline CDR1 and CDR2: GTSNPN and SVGIG (reference sequence). The CDR3 nucleotides are TGTGCCTGGATTGACACCACTAACTATGGCTACACCTTC. This codes for CAWIDTTNYGYTF.

This clone was detected only a few times. The chain has TRBV15 and TRBJ1-1; D is undetermined. The CDR3 length is 15 residues. CDR1 LNHNV and CDR2 YYDKDF come from the germline V gene (reference sequence). The V end was cut by 0 bases, the J end by 0 bases, with 8 bases between. CDR3 in DNA: TGTGCCACCAGCAGAGATCCGGGGATGAACACTGAAGCTTTCTTT. It translates to CATSRDPGMNTEAFF.

This chain uses TRBV18 with TRBJ2-5; D possibly corresponds to TRBD1 (5 bases). Trimming took off 4 bases at V and 2 bases at J, with 8 bases between the two ends. The CDR3 has 13 amino acids. Germline values: CDR1 KGHSH, CDR2 LQKENI. The CDR3 DNA is TGTGCCAGCTCACAGGGGAATCAAGAGACCCAGTACTTC. Its translation is CASSQGNQETQYF.